These 19 T cell receptor beta chains came from one sample sequenced in a study of Ad26.COV2.S vaccination and SARS-CoV-2 variants. Treatment given: some 20 received Ad26.COV2.S at low or high dose, single or two shots; about 5 received placebo; per-sample allocation not given. Day 63 after the first vaccine or placebo injection was the time point for sampling. Measured with immunoSEQ multiplex PCR; TCRdb has only the in-frame clones, and not every one. The sample holds 350,000 to 400,000 clones; less than 90% are singletons and the top ten take more than 3%. The sequences come from peripheral blood, collected in a trial of Ad26.COV2.S vaccine versus placebo. These receptors were taken from a person aged 18-60 years who received the Ad26.COV2.S COVID-19 vaccine or a placebo.

The rearrangement uses TRBV5-4 and TRBJ1-1; D possibly corresponds to TRBD1 (5 bases). Trimming took 3 bases from V and 6 from J, leaving 18 bases between them. The CDR3 has 15 amino acids. The V gene's germline CDR1 is SGHNT and CDR2 YYREEE (reference sequence). CDR3 sequence (DNA): TGTGCCAGCAGCTCTCCACAGGAACGACACTCTGAAGCTTTCTTT. As protein: CASSSPQERHSEAFF.

The rearrangement links TRBV29-1 to TRBJ2-1; perhaps D is TRBD1 or TRBD2 (5 bases each). V was trimmed by 7 bases and J by 10 bases, leaving 14 bases between them. CDR1 and CDR2 from the germline V gene are SQVTM and ANQGSEA. The CDR3 totals 11 residues. The CDR3 coding sequence is TGCAGCGCACTGAGGGACGGCGAGCAGTTCTTC. It codes for CSALRDGEQFF.

V usage is TRBV19 and J usage is TRBJ2-6; no clear D. V gave up 9 bases and J gave up 0 bases, with 6 bases separating them. CDR3 length equals 13 residues. CDR1 is LNHDA, CDR2 SQIVND, per germline (reference sequence). The CDR3 here is CASTVSGANVLTF. CDR3 nucleotide sequence: TGTGCCAGCACAGTCTCTGGGGCCAACGTCCTGACTTTC.

V usage is TRBV6-5 and J usage is TRBJ2-5; D remains ambiguous. Trimming stripped 5 bases from V and 1 base from J, with 8 bases between. Germline loops: CDR1 MNHEY, CDR2 SVGAGI. The CDR3 spans 13 residues. As DNA, the CDR3 is TGTGCCAGCAGTCCCGCCGGCCAAGAGACCCAGTACTTC. This codes for CASSPAGQETQYF.

This chain connects TRBV5-1 to TRBJ2-2, with 7 bases matching TRBD2. Germline CDR1 SGHRS, CDR2 YFSETQ. Trimming removed 7 bases from V and 4 bases from J; junction bases left unmatched: 4. This CDR3 region has 13 residues. The CDR3 sequence: CASSAGVTGELFF. The CDR3 bases are TGCGCCAGCTCCGCGGGGGTCACCGGGGAGCTGTTTTTT.

This clone has a handful of counts. The chain carries TRBV7-2 and TRBJ2-2; D unclear. CDR3 length: 11 residues. V was shortened by 4 bases and J by 7 bases, with 4 bases between the two germline ends. Germline V CDR1 and CDR2: SGHTA, FQGNSA. CDR3 DNA sequence: TGTGCCAGCAGCTCGAACGGGGAGCTGTTTTTT. Encoded protein: CASSSNGELFF.

The rearrangement links TRBV11-2 to TRBJ2-3; no clear D gene. Germline CDR1 is SGHAT and CDR2 is FQNNGV. Trimming took 1 base from V and 2 from J, leaving 4 bases between them. The CDR3 is made up of 13 amino acids. CDR3 in amino acids: CASSLGLTDTQYF. The CDR3 DNA is TGTGCCAGCAGCTTAGGCCTCACAGATACGCAGTATTTT.

The J gene is TRBJ1-2, the V gene TRBV29-1; D gene ambiguous. The CDR3 consists of 12 residues. The V and J ends lost 7 bases and 3 bases respectively, with 12 bases between them. Germline V CDR1 and CDR2: SQVTM, ANQGSEA. Here the CDR3 DNA reads TGCAGCGCCGAATTGGAGTACTATGGCTACACCTTC. Translating gives CSAELEYYGYTF. Looking up the rest from reference TRBV29-1 and TRBJ1-2 gives the full variable domain: SAVISQKPSRDICQRGTSLTIQCQVDSQVTMMFWYRQQPGQSLTLIATANQGSEATYESGFVIDKFPISRPNLTFSTLTVSNMSPEDSSIYLCSAELEYYGYTFGSGTRLTVV.

A single count supports this clone. The V call is TRBV6-5, the J call TRBJ2-7; 10 nucleotides match TRBD2. This CDR3 has 14 amino acids. The V segment lost 4 bases and the J segment 2 bases; nucleotides outside the gene matches: 2. The germline gives CDR1 MNHEY, CDR2 SVGAGI. The CDR3 reads CASSLAGGAYEQYF. The CDR3, as DNA: TGTGCCAGCAGTTTAGCGGGGGGAGCCTACGAGCAGTACTTC.

The rearrangement uses TRBV29-1 and TRBJ1-1; 9 positions match TRBD1. Germline trimming cut 3 bases from V and 3 bases from J; bases unmatched to any gene: 5. There are 14 residues in the CDR3. In germline, CDR1 is SQVTM, CDR2 ANQGSEA. CDR3 protein: CSVDLRDRDTEAFF. CDR3 DNA: TGCAGCGTTGATTTAAGGGACAGGGACACTGAAGCTTTCTTT.

The chain couples TRBV7-9 to TRBJ2-2, with TRBD1 matching over 7 bases. CDR1 SEHNR and CDR2 FQNEAQ come from the germline V gene (reference sequence). The trim removed 5 bases at V and 0 bases at J, leaving 3 bases unmatched. The CDR3 loop spans 15 amino acids. The CDR3 protein is CASSRDRPNTGELFF. As DNA, the CDR3 is TGTGCCAGCAGCCGGGACAGACCGAACACCGGGGAGCTGTTTTTT.

The V and J genes are TRBV2 and TRBJ2-1; 7 nucleotides align to TRBD1. From germline, CDR1 is SNHLY and CDR2 FYNNEI. V lost 4 bases, J lost 4 bases, and 4 bases stayed unmatched. The CDR3 spans 14 residues. The CDR3 DNA follows: TGTGCCAGCAGTGCGCCAGGGGGTTACAATGAGCAGTTCTTC. Residues: CASSAPGGYNEQFF. Filled out from reference TRBV2 and TRBJ2-1, the complete variable domain reads EPEVTQTPSHQVTQMGQEVILRCVPISNHLYFYWYRQILGQKVEFLVSFYNNEISEKSEIFDDQFSVERPDGSNFTLKIRSTKLEDSAMYFCASSAPGGYNEQFFGPGTRLTVL.

The chain joins TRBV6-5 to TRBJ2-7; the D gene is possibly TRBD2 (6 bases). V was shortened by 10 bases and J by 5 bases, with 18 bases between the two germline ends. The CDR3 is 13 amino acids. Germline values: CDR1 MNHEY, CDR2 SVGAGI. This CDR3 reads CATNGQGLHEQYF. In DNA form, the CDR3 reads TGTGCCACAAACGGTCAGGGACTCCACGAGCAGTACTTC.

V gene TRBV5-1 combines with J gene TRBJ1-2, with D unclear. CDR1 and CDR2 from the germline V gene are SGHRS and YFSETQ. V was clipped by 5 bases and J by 7 bases, with 18 bases between them. The CDR3 sequence is 14 residues long. CDR3 residues: CASRLLEGEGGYTF. The DNA for the CDR3 is TGCGCCAGCAGACTTTTAGAGGGAGAAGGTGGCTACACCTTC.

The chain recombines TRBV2 with TRBJ1-1; D ambiguous. V was trimmed by 5 bases and J by 6 bases, leaving 10 bases between them. There are 12 residues in the CDR3. Germline V gene sequence: CDR1 SNHLY, CDR2 FYNNEI. The CDR3 DNA follows: TGTGCCAGCAGTCGGGCCCAACCTGAAGCTTTCTTT. Translating gives CASSRAQPEAFF.

V usage is TRBV24-1 and J usage is TRBJ2-1; D is perhaps TRBD2 (5 bases). This CDR3 is 13 amino acids long. V was cut by 2 bases and J by 9 bases, with 10 bases left in between. Germline loops: CDR1 KGHDR, CDR2 SFDVKD. CDR3 nucleotides: TGTGCCACCAGTGATTCTCTAGCAGGTGAGCAGTTCTTC. Translating gives CATSDSLAGEQFF.

V gene TRBV27 combines with J gene TRBJ2-7; 9 bases are shared with TRBD1. This CDR3 spans 18 amino acids. Germline V lookup: CDR1 MNHEY, CDR2 SMNVEV (reference sequence). Trimming removed 7 bases from V and 5 bases from J; junction bases left unmatched: 21. The DNA for the CDR3 is TGTGCCAGCATGGTCAACACTCTGGGGACAGGGTTAGGAGACGAGCAGTACTTC. It codes for CASMVNTLGTGLGDEQYF.

The V and J genes are TRBV10-3 and TRBJ1-1; maybe TRBD1 (6 bases). Germline V gene lookup returns CDR1 ENHRY and CDR2 SYGVKD. Trimming removed 7 bases at V and 5 bases at J, with 14 bases between. CDR3 length: 13 residues. The CDR3 nucleotides read TGTGCCATCATGGAACAGGGTCGGACTGAAGCTTTCTTT. The encoded protein is CAIMEQGRTEAFF.

The chain recombines TRBV7-9 with TRBJ2-3; D gene unclear. V lost 8 bases to trimming and J lost 0 bases, with 6 bases between them. The CDR3 is 12 residues long. Germline CDR1 is SEHNR and CDR2 is FQNEAQ (reference sequence). This CDR3 is CASEFSTDTQYF. CDR3 nucleotide sequence: TGTGCCAGCGAATTTAGCACAGATACGCAGTATTTT.